A single sample gave rise to the 31 T cell receptor beta chains below, sequenced in a study of blood T cell repertoires in COVID-19. Produced via immunoSEQ multiplex PCR; TCRdb's table is partial and in-frame only. The sample holds 97,000 or so clones; roughly 82% are singletons and the top ten take approximately 10%. Sample: peripheral blood. The receptors come from a man aged 70 or older with active or convalescent COVID-19.

The chain joins TRBV5-4 to TRBJ1-6, with TRBD1 matching 11 bases. This CDR3 has 14 residues. With V trimmed by 3 bases and J by 9 bases, 2 bases remained unmatched. CDR1 and CDR2 (germline): SGHNT, YYREEE (reference sequence). The CDR3 is CASSWTGGLSPLHF. CDR3 coding DNA: TGTGCCAGCAGCTGGACAGGGGGCCTTTCACCCCTCCACTTT. Full variable domain (remainder filled in from reference TRBV5-4 and TRBJ1-6): ETGVTQSPTHLIKTRGQQVTLRCSSQSGHNTVSWYQQALGQGPQFIFQYYREEENGRGNFPPRFSGLQFPNYSSELNVNALELDDSALYLCASSWTGGLSPLHFGNGTRLTVT.

CDR3 coding DNA: TGTGCCAGCAGCCCAGTAGCGGGGGGCCGGAATGAGCAGTTCTTC. Translated: CASSPVAGGRNEQFF. This chain uses TRBV11-2 with TRBJ2-1; 10 bases match TRBD2. With V trimmed by 5 bases and J by 7 bases, 8 bases remained unmatched. From germline, CDR1 is SGHAT and CDR2 FQNNGV. The CDR3 totals 15 residues.

Note on this clone: The junction departs from germline at one end; a sequencing error may be responsible. The chain is built from TRBV6-1 and TRBJ1-5; no clear D gene. The CDR3 totals 13 residues. Germline V gene data show CDR1 as MNHNS and CDR2 as SASEGT. CDR3 DNA: TGTGCCAGCAGTGAAGTTAGCTATCAGCCCCAGCATTTT. Protein product: CASSEVSYQPQHF.

The chain employs TRBV7-2 and TRBJ2-7, with 7 bases fitting TRBD1. The J segment lost 3 bases and the V segment lost 1 base, leaving 6 bases of the junction unmatched. The CDR3 extends over 15 amino acids. Germline V gives CDR1 SGHTA, CDR2 FQGNSA. The CDR3 here is CASSLERQGHYEQYF. Here the CDR3 DNA reads TGTGCCAGCAGCTTAGAACGACAGGGACACTACGAGCAGTACTTC.

V usage is TRBV27 and J usage is TRBJ2-2; a weak D match, TRBD2 (5 bases). The V gene lost 5 bases and the J gene lost 0 bases, with 13 bases spanning the gap. This CDR3 comprises 16 residues. CDR1 and CDR2 (germline): MNHEY, SMNVEV (reference sequence). The CDR3 here is CASSTRLTANTGELFF. DNA for the CDR3: TGTGCCAGCAGTACCCGACTAACCGCGAACACCGGGGAGCTGTTTTTT.

The chain is built from TRBV10-3 and TRBJ2-5; weak D call: TRBD2 (5 bases). The germline gives CDR1 ENHRY, CDR2 SYGVKD. This CDR3 region has 12 residues. V shed 8 bases and J shed 3 bases, with 10 bases lying between them. DNA for the CDR3: TGTGCCATCGCGGGTTCGGAAGAGACCCAGTACTTC. This codes for CAIAGSEETQYF.

Turning to this clone: The junction departs from germline at one end; a sequencing error may be responsible. The chain carries TRBV7-7 and TRBJ2-7; tentatively, D is TRBD1 (6 bases). In germline, CDR1 is SSHAT, CDR2 FNYEAQ (reference sequence). The CDR3 has 14 residues. The CDR3 nucleotides are TGTGCTAGCAGCTTACGGCAGGTGGGGGCCGAGCAGTACTTC. Its translation is CASSLRQVGAEQYF. Drawing the rest from reference TRBV7-7 and TRBJ2-7, the complete variable domain is GAGVSQSPRYKVTKRGQDVTLRCDPISSHATLYWYQQALGQGPEFLTYFNYEAQPDKSGLPSDRFSAERPEGSISTLTIQRTEQRDSAMYRCASSLRQVGAEQYFGPGTRLTVT.

J is TRBJ2-7 and V is TRBV6-2 or TRBV6-3; 7 bases map to TRBD1. Germline CDR1 MNHEY, CDR2 SVGEGT. This CDR3 contains 14 residues. With V trimmed by 3 bases and J by 4 bases, 6 bases remained unmatched. The CDR3, as DNA: TGTGCCAGCAGTTATGAGGGGGCGCGGTACGAGCAGTACTTC. This translates into CASSYEGARYEQYF.

This chain links TRBV7-6 with TRBJ2-1; TRBD2 matches 9 bases. The CDR3 is 15 residues long. Unmatched junction bases numbered 7, after V lost 5 bases and J lost 5 bases. The germline CDR1 and CDR2 sequences are SGHVS and FNYEAQ. The CDR3 DNA follows: TGTGCCAGCAGCCTAAGAAGCGGGGGGAACAATGAGCAGTTCTTC. It yields the protein CASSLRSGGNNEQFF.

The genes are TRBV27 and TRBJ1-1, with 9 bases that match TRBD1. Looked up from germline, CDR1 is MNHEY and CDR2 is SMNVEV (reference sequence). The CDR3 runs 16 residues. The V gene end was trimmed by 2 bases and the J gene end by 4 bases; junction bases not matched to a gene: 8. The CDR3 nucleotides read TGTGCCAGCAGTTTAGTCCGGGACAGGGACGGCACTGAAGCTTTCTTT. Its protein product is CASSLVRDRDGTEAFF.

This sequence joins TRBV7-6 and TRBJ2-2, with a possible D match to TRBD2 (6 bases). Germline assignment: CDR1 SGHVS and CDR2 FNYEAQ. Deletions cut 0 bases from V and 1 base from J, with 6 bases between. The CDR3 is 15 residues long. CDR3 loop: CASSLAGGNTGELFF. The CDR3 nucleotides are TGTGCCAGCAGCTTAGCGGGGGGGAACACCGGGGAGCTGTTTTTT.

The chain uses TRBV4-3 and TRBJ2-7; D unclear. Trimming cost V 0 bases and J 0 bases, with 9 bases left between them. The germline CDR1 and CDR2 sequences are LGHNA and YSLEER. The CDR3 totals 15 residues. The DNA of the CDR3 is TGCGCCAGCAGCCAAGATCCCGCCAGCTCCTACGAGCAGTACTTC. It encodes CASSQDPASSYEQYF.

The V call is TRBV19, the J call TRBJ1-1; maybe TRBD1 (6 bases). CDR1 is LNHDA and CDR2 is SQIVND in the germline V gene (reference sequence). V was cut by 5 bases and J by 0 bases, with 10 bases left in between. The CDR3 consists of 14 residues. The CDR3 loop reads CASSWGQVNTEAFF. CDR3 sequence (DNA): TGTGCCAGTAGTTGGGGACAAGTGAACACTGAAGCTTTCTTT.

This clone was found a few times. This chain joins TRBV18 and TRBJ1-2; 9 bases agree with TRBD1. Germline V gene sequence: CDR1 KGHSH, CDR2 LQKENI. With V trimmed by 4 bases and J by 8 bases, 8 bases remained unmatched. This CDR3 is built from 14 residues. The CDR3 sequence is CASSQRQGVDGYTF. CDR3 nucleotides: TGTGCCAGCTCACAACGACAGGGGGTAGACGGCTACACCTTC.

V gene TRBV29-1 combines with J gene TRBJ2-7; TRBD1 might be the D (6 bases). The CDR3 runs 11 residues. Trimming took 4 bases from V and 5 from J, leaving 9 bases between them. CDR1 SQVTM and CDR2 ANQGSEA come from the germline V gene. CDR3 sequence (DNA): TGCAGCGTTGTGACAGGACACGAGCAGTACTTC. This sequence encodes CSVVTGHEQYF.

This sequence joins TRBV9 and TRBJ1-2; D possibly corresponds to TRBD1 (5 bases). Germline CDR1 and CDR2: SGDLS and YYNGEE. The CDR3 extends over 12 amino acids. Between the trimmed V and J ends, which lost 3 bases and 4 bases, there was a span of 7 bases. The CDR3 DNA reads as TGTGCCAGCAGCGACACAGGCTATGGCTACACCTTC. Translating gives CASSDTGYGYTF.

The rearrangement links TRBV18 to TRBJ1-2, with 10 bases that match TRBD1. The CDR3 has 15 amino acids. The V and J ends lost 5 bases and 6 bases, in that order; junction bases with no gene match: 9. The V gene's germline CDR1 is KGHSH and CDR2 LQKENI. The CDR3 coding sequence is TGTGCCAGCTCATCAGAGGGGACAGGGGCCCATGGCTACACCTTC. Encoded protein: CASSSEGTGAHGYTF. The variable domain in full, completed from reference TRBV18 and TRBJ1-2, reads NAGVMQNPRHLVRRRGQEARLRCSPMKGHSHVYWYRQLPEEGLKFMVYLQKENIIDESGMPKERFSAEFPKEGPSILRIQQVVRGDSAAYFCASSSEGTGAHGYTFGSGTRLTVV.

This chain joins TRBV4-2 and TRBJ2-5; 7 bases map to TRBD2. The CDR3 length is 13 residues. Germline-derived CDR1 and CDR2 are LGHNA and YNFKEQ. The J segment lost 5 bases and the V segment lost 0 bases, leaving 0 bases of the junction unmatched. CDR3 bases: TGTGCCAGCAGCCAAGAGGGGGGGGAGACCCAGTACTTC. It translates to CASSQEGGETQYF.

The V and J genes are TRBV7-8 and TRBJ2-5; no definite D call. This CDR3 comprises 11 residues. V was cut by 8 bases and J by 9 bases, with 13 bases left in between. Germline V gene lookup returns CDR1 SGHVS and CDR2 FQNEAQ. CDR3 sequence: CASSPPPAQYF. CDR3 bases: TGTGCCAGCTCGCCACCGCCGGCCCAGTACTTC.

V gene TRBV11-2 combines with J gene TRBJ2-4, with D possibly TRBD2 on 6 matching bases. The germline gives CDR1 SGHAT, CDR2 FQNNGV. Trimming shortened V by 1 base and J by 8 bases, and 15 bases separated the two germline ends. This CDR3 has 15 residues. Here the CDR3 reads CASSLAHIWGDIQYF. CDR3 nucleotide sequence: TGTGCCAGCAGCTTAGCTCATATTTGGGGGGACATTCAGTACTTC. The full variable domain, in which reference TRBV11-2 and TRBJ2-4 provide the parts outside the CDR3, is EAGVAQSPRYKIIEKRQSVAFWCNPISGHATLYWYQQILGQGPKLLIQFQNNGVVDDSQLPKDRFSAERLKGVDSTLKIQPAKLEDSAVYLCASSLAHIWGDIQYFGAGTRLSVL.

The chain uses TRBV4-1 and TRBJ2-7, with D uncertain. The CDR3 covers 13 residues. Germline CDR1 and CDR2: MGHRA and YSYEKL. V was pared by 2 bases and J by 1 base, with 6 bases between. As DNA, the CDR3 is TGCGCCAGCAGCCAACACTTGTCCTACGAGCAGTACTTC. As protein: CASSQHLSYEQYF.

This clone was seen a handful of times. The rearrangement links TRBV7-2 to TRBJ2-7; D unclear. The V gene's germline CDR1 is SGHTA and CDR2 FQGNSA. The CDR3 length is 13 residues. The V end was cut by 1 base, the J end by 2 bases, with 6 bases between. The chain's CDR3 is CASSLGNTYEQYF. CDR3 DNA sequence: TGTGCCAGCAGCTTAGGTAATACCTACGAGCAGTACTTC.

This clone was picked up one time. The rearrangement joins TRBV2 to TRBJ2-7, with no clear D. V lost 6 bases to trimming and J lost 6 bases, with 12 bases between them. The germline V gene encodes CDR1 SNHLY and CDR2 FYNNEI. The CDR3 contains 12 residues. DNA for the CDR3: TGTGCCAGCAGGGTGGCCCTTTTCGAGCAGTACTTC. This encodes CASRVALFEQYF.

This rearrangement joins TRBV2 to TRBJ2-1; 11 bases line up with TRBD2. The CDR3 runs 15 residues. The germline V gene encodes CDR1 SNHLY and CDR2 FYNNEI. Germline trimming cut 6 bases from V and 4 bases from J; bases unmatched to any gene: 5. This chain's CDR3 is CASRAGTSGYNEQFF. The CDR3 DNA is TGTGCCAGCAGGGCCGGGACTAGCGGTTACAATGAGCAGTTCTTC. Looking up the rest from reference TRBV2 and TRBJ2-1 gives the full variable domain: EPEVTQTPSHQVTQMGQEVILRCVPISNHLYFYWYRQILGQKVEFLVSFYNNEISEKSEIFDDQFSVERPDGSNFTLKIRSTKLEDSAMYFCASRAGTSGYNEQFFGPGTRLTVL.

This clone has just one count. This same CDR3 is encoded by further DNA sequences in the sample. The rearrangement links TRBV11-2 to TRBJ2-5, with TRBD2 identical over 8 bases. The CDR3 runs 15 residues. Looked up from germline, CDR1 is SGHAT and CDR2 is FQNNGV. V dropped 3 bases and J dropped 1; count of bases not matched to a gene: 4. The CDR3 DNA reads TGTGCCAGCAGCTTGAGAGCGGGGGTCCAAGAGACCCAGTACTTC. This encodes CASSLRAGVQETQYF.

This clone appeared a few times. The chain has TRBV6-5 and TRBJ2-7; 10 bases are a match to TRBD1. V trimming: 8 bases; J trimming: 6 bases; junction bases outside the gene matches: 7. CDR3 length: 13 residues. Germline V gene lookup returns CDR1 MNHEY and CDR2 SVGAGI. CDR3 DNA: TGTGCCAGCGGAGGGGACAGGGGTTTCGAGCAGTACTTC. It codes for CASGGDRGFEQYF.

The chain joins TRBV14 to TRBJ2-1; 10 positions match TRBD1. Trimming cost V 4 bases and J 7 bases; bases outside gene matches: 1. The CDR3 has 13 residues. Germline CDR1 and CDR2: SGHDN and FVKESK. CDR3 in DNA: TGTGCCAGCAGCCGGGACAGGGGTAATGAGCAGTTCTTC. It translates to CASSRDRGNEQFF.

This clone was found once. Here the CDR3 DNA reads TGTGCCAGCAGCTTGCCCGGAGCAGCAACTAATGAAAAACTGTTTTTT. This translates into CASSLPGAATNEKLFF. This chain links TRBV7-9 with TRBJ1-4; the D is unclear. Germline CDR1 SEHNR, CDR2 FQNEAQ (reference sequence). Trimming shortened V by 3 bases and J by 0 bases, and 11 bases separated the two germline ends. The CDR3 consists of 16 residues.

This clone was detected only a few times. The rearrangement joins TRBV7-9 to TRBJ1-2, with a tentative D call TRBD1 (5 bases). The V and J ends lost 2 bases and 7 bases respectively, with 17 bases between them. The length of the CDR3 is 15 residues. CDR1 and CDR2 from the germline V gene are SEHNR and FQNEAQ (reference sequence). CDR3 region: CASSLSTGVSIGYTF. In nucleotides, the CDR3 is TGTGCCAGCAGCTTATCTACAGGCGTCTCTATTGGCTACACCTTC.

This rearrangement joins TRBV12-3 or TRBV12-4 to TRBJ2-7, with D maybe TRBD2 (6 bases). This CDR3 is 13 amino acids long. The ends were cut back, 4 bases at V and 4 bases at J, with 11 bases in the middle. Written as DNA, the CDR3 is TGTGCCAGCAGTTCGGGTGGGGGGTACGAGCAGTACTTC. This codes for CASSSGGGYEQYF.

This chain connects TRBV11-2 to TRBJ1-2; D remains unclear. Looked up from germline, CDR1 is SGHAT and CDR2 is FQNNGV. V lost 2 bases and J lost 11, with 9 bases in between. This CDR3 contains 11 residues. CDR3 DNA: TGTGCCAGCAGCTTAATAGAGGGTTACACCTTC. It encodes CASSLIEGYTF. Complete variable domain (other parts from reference TRBV11-2 and TRBJ1-2): EAGVAQSPRYKIIEKRQSVAFWCNPISGHATLYWYQQILGQGPKLLIQFQNNGVVDDSQLPKDRFSAERLKGVDSTLKIQPAKLEDSAVYLCASSLIEGYTFGSGTRLTVV.